Below, 27 T cell receptor beta chains from the same sample are listed, as sequenced in a study of long-term antiretroviral therapy in people with HIV. A v3.0 immunoSEQ assay was performed at survey level. TCRdb keeps only in-frame clones here, not all; method: immunoSEQ multiplex PCR. The sample lists some 40,000 clones; 80% were seen once. Sequenced material: unsorted PBMCs, taken 1.5 years after starting antiretroviral therapy. All receptors come from a man aged 18-30 years with HIV.

The chain joins TRBV29-1 to TRBJ1-3; no firm D call. The CDR3 has 14 amino acids. Germline V gene lookup returns CDR1 SQVTM and CDR2 ANQGSEA. The ends were cut back, 0 bases at V and 4 bases at J, with 10 bases in the middle. The CDR3 region is CSVEENFPGNTIYF. The CDR3 DNA sequence: TGCAGCGTTGAAGAGAACTTTCCGGGAAACACCATATATTTT.

The J gene is TRBJ2-1, the V gene TRBV18, with D uncertain. V lost 3 bases and J lost 11, with 20 bases in between. Per germline, CDR1 KGHSH and CDR2 LQKENI. CDR3 length: 15 residues. CDR3 DNA: TGTGCCAGCTCACCCGCTTTCGTTGAGGTGGATAAGCAGTTCTTC. Translating gives CASSPAFVEVDKQFF.

The J gene is TRBJ2-3, the V gene TRBV13; 10 nucleotides line up with TRBD2. This CDR3 region has 16 residues. CDR1 and CDR2 (germline): PRHDT, FYEKMQ (reference sequence). Trimming cost V 1 base and J 5 bases; bases outside gene matches: 6. The CDR3 DNA is TGTGCCAGCAGCTTAGAGCGGGAGGGCTATGGAGATACGCAGTATTTT. It is translated as CASSLEREGYGDTQYF.

The V and J genes are TRBV14 and TRBJ1-3, with D perhaps matching TRBD1 (5 bases). The V gene's germline CDR1 is SGHDN and CDR2 FVKESK. Trimming took 0 bases from V and 1 from J, leaving 13 bases between them. The length of the CDR3 is 17 residues. DNA for the CDR3: TGTGCCAGCAGCCAAGAACTGGGGCTTTGGTCTGGAAACACCATATATTTT. Translation: CASSQELGLWSGNTIYF.

A few counts support this clone. The V call is TRBV7-2, the J call TRBJ2-7; D could derive from TRBD1 or TRBD2 (5 bases each). The CDR3 is made up of 15 amino acids. The V end was cut by 4 bases, the J end by 0 bases, with 13 bases between. Germline V CDR1 and CDR2: SGHTA, FQGNSA. The DNA of the CDR3 is TGTGCCAGCAGCTCCCTCGGGGCCAACTCCTACGAGCAGTACTTC. This encodes CASSSLGANSYEQYF.

This clone was counted once. CDR3 loop: CASSPGQGYGYTF. CDR3 nucleotide sequence: TGTGCCAGCAGCCCAGGACAGGGCTATGGCTACACCTTC. The chain employs TRBV5-5 and TRBJ1-2; 8 bases are a match to TRBD1. With 4 bases clipped from V and 4 bases from J, the junction kept 3 bases outside the gene matches. CDR1 is SGHKS and CDR2 is YYEKEE in the germline V gene (reference sequence). The CDR3 runs 13 residues. The full variable domain, in which reference TRBV5-5 and TRBJ1-2 provide the parts outside the CDR3, is DAGVTQSPTHLIKTRGQQVTLRCSPISGHKSVSWYQQVLGQGPQFIFQYYEKEERGRGNFPDRFSARQFPNYSSELNVNALLLGDSALYLCASSPGQGYGYTFGSGTRLTVV.

The chain carries TRBV1 and TRBJ2-3; TRBD2, the D gene given by the table, was not confirmed from the DNA. TRBV1 is a known pseudogene. This CDR3 region has 15 residues. For the CDR3, the DNA is TGCACCAGCAGCCAAGACGGGAGGGGCGCAGATACGCAGTATTTT. As protein: CTSSQDGRGADTQYF.

The rearrangement uses TRBV6-5 and TRBJ2-1; no clear D. The CDR3 has 12 residues. Germline V gene data show CDR1 as MNHEY and CDR2 as SVGAGI. Trimming cost V 6 bases and J 7 bases, with 10 bases left between them. CDR3 in amino acids: CASRRTVNEQFF. CDR3 bases: TGTGCCAGCAGGCGTACGGTGAATGAGCAGTTCTTC.

The V gene is TRBV7-2, the J gene TRBJ2-7, with D hard to call. Germline V gene data show CDR1 as SGHTA and CDR2 as FQGNSA. Between the trimmed V and J ends, which lost 6 bases and 5 bases, there was a span of 20 bases. This CDR3 comprises 15 residues. The CDR3 DNA follows: TGTGCCAGCAGTCCGACCAGCCGCAGGCCCCACGAGCAGTACTTC. It translates to CASSPTSRRPHEQYF. Combining the CDR3 with reference TRBV7-2 and TRBJ2-7 gives the whole variable domain GAGVSQSPSNKVTEKGKDVELRCDPISGHTALYWYRQSLGQGLEFLIYFQGNSAPDKSGLPSDRFSAERTGGSVSTLTIQRTQQEDSAVYLCASSPTSRRPHEQYFGPGTRLTVT.

J is TRBJ2-1 and V is TRBV6-6; 9 positions agree with TRBD2. Trimming cost V 4 bases and J 4 bases; bases outside gene matches: 5. Germline CDR1 MNHNY, CDR2 SVGAGI (reference sequence). The CDR3 is made up of 15 amino acids. The CDR3 loop is CASSSPAGGYNEQFF. CDR3 in DNA: TGTGCCAGCAGTTCCCCAGCGGGAGGATACAATGAGCAGTTCTTC.

Only one count was recorded for this clone. The CDR3 protein is CASRYTKSEQFF. CDR3 in DNA: TGTGCCAGCAGGTATACCAAGTCAGAGCAGTTCTTC. The chain uses TRBV11-2 and TRBJ2-1; D unclear. This CDR3 is built from 12 residues. CDR1 and CDR2 from the germline V gene are SGHAT and FQNNGV. Trimming took off 6 bases at V and 10 bases at J, with 13 bases between the two ends.

The CDR3 spells CASSYWTSDEQYF. CDR3 bases: TGTGCCAGCAGTTATTGGACTAGCGACGAGCAGTACTTC. J is TRBJ2-7 and V is TRBV6-6, with 9 bases aligning to TRBD2. J was trimmed by 5 bases and V by 3 bases; bases with no gene match: 2. The CDR3 sequence is 13 residues long. The germline V gene has CDR1 MNHNY and CDR2 SVGAGI (reference sequence).

Comments on this clone: One junction end disagrees with the germline gene, perhaps due to a read error. The chain combines TRBV11-2 with TRBJ2-7, with D perhaps TRBD1 (5 bases). Looked up from germline, CDR1 is SGHAT and CDR2 is FQNNGV. This CDR3 spans 13 amino acids. CDR3 in amino acids: CASSLGASYEQYF. DNA of the CDR3: TGTGCCAGCAGTTTAGGGGCTAGCTACGAGCAGTACTTC.

V gene TRBV4-3 combines with J gene TRBJ2-7, with D possibly matching TRBD2 (5 bases). This CDR3 spans 15 amino acids. Germline V CDR1 and CDR2: LGHNA, YSLEER. V was shortened by 0 bases and J by 0 bases, with 9 bases between the two germline ends. The CDR3 protein is CASSQEPSGSYEQYF. For the CDR3, the DNA is TGCGCCAGCAGCCAAGAGCCCAGCGGCTCCTACGAGCAGTACTTC.

The chain's CDR3 is CASALSGTTYEQYF. The CDR3 nucleotides are TGTGCCAGTGCCCTGTCCGGGACAACCTACGAGCAGTACTTC. This chain connects TRBV19 to TRBJ2-7; maybe TRBD1 (6 bases). CDR1 and CDR2 (germline): LNHDA, SQIVND (reference sequence). This CDR3 has 14 amino acids. Trimming shortened V by 8 bases and J by 2 bases, and 16 bases separated the two germline ends.

The chain recombines TRBV11-2 with TRBJ1-4; possible D gene TRBD1, 5 bases. The V end was cut by 5 bases, the J end by 7 bases, with 20 bases between. Germline CDR1 is SGHAT and CDR2 is FQNNGV. This CDR3 has 16 amino acids. CDR3: CASSTRGDMEGEKLFF. DNA for the CDR3: TGTGCCAGCAGCACACGAGGGGATATGGAAGGTGAAAAACTGTTTTTT.

This clone was picked up a small number of times. The V call is TRBV2, the J call TRBJ2-7; either TRBD1 or TRBD2 may fit D (5 bases each). Germline lookup yields CDR1 SNHLY and CDR2 FYNNEI. Trimming shortened V by 11 bases and J by 3 bases, and 17 bases separated the two germline ends. CDR3 length equals 13 residues. CDR3 nucleotides: TGTGCCTATGAGGGACCGGGCGGCTACGAGCAGTACTTC. Encoded protein: CAYEGPGGYEQYF.

The chain is built from TRBV10-3 and TRBJ1-5; D is uncertain. The CDR3 sequence is 13 residues long. Germline loops: CDR1 ENHRY, CDR2 SYGVKD. V lost 4 bases, J lost 8 bases, and 12 bases lay in between. Here the CDR3 reads CAISVTGEKPQHF. The CDR3 DNA sequence: TGTGCCATCAGTGTAACCGGGGAGAAGCCCCAGCATTTT.

The rearrangement joins TRBV29-1 to TRBJ2-5; D might be TRBD2 (5 bases). The V gene lost 6 bases and the J gene lost 5 bases, with 22 bases spanning the gap. The CDR3 contains 15 residues. Per the germline V gene, CDR1 is SQVTM and CDR2 is ANQGSEA. This CDR3 is CSVAGLPRLGETQYF. The CDR3 nucleotides read TGCAGCGTGGCAGGACTCCCCAGATTAGGGGAGACCCAGTACTTC.

The gene calls are TRBV27 and TRBJ2-2; weak D call: TRBD1 (5 bases). Germline CDR1 is MNHEY and CDR2 is SMNVEV (reference sequence). The CDR3 is 14 residues long. The germline V and J ends were trimmed by 3 bases and 5 bases, with 10 bases remaining between them. DNA for the CDR3: TGTGCCAGCAGTTTCAATGCAGGGACCGGGGAGCTGTTTTTT. This gives the protein CASSFNAGTGELFF.

The rearrangement uses TRBV11-2 and TRBJ1-2, with 7 bases aligning to TRBD1. The CDR3 loop spans 13 amino acids. Germline V gives CDR1 SGHAT, CDR2 FQNNGV. V gave up 1 base and J gave up 4 bases; unmatched junction bases: 0. CDR3 protein: CASSLGQGYGYTF. Written as DNA, the CDR3 is TGTGCCAGCAGCTTAGGACAGGGCTATGGCTACACCTTC.

The chain uses TRBV27 and TRBJ1-5, with a tentative D call TRBD1 (6 bases). Trimming cost V 5 bases and J 0 bases, with 20 bases left between them. CDR1 is MNHEY and CDR2 is SMNVEV in the germline V gene (reference sequence). This CDR3 region has 18 residues. The CDR3 DNA follows: TGTGCCAGCAGTCCCAGTTTTATCGGACAGTATAGCAATCAGCCCCAGCATTTT. This gives the protein CASSPSFIGQYSNQPQHF.

The rearrangement joins TRBV7-8 to TRBJ1-4; no reliable D call. CDR1 SGHVS and CDR2 FQNEAQ come from the germline V gene. The CDR3 is made up of 13 amino acids. V was shortened by 0 bases and J by 16 bases, with 15 bases between the two germline ends. The CDR3 sequence is CASSLAPEYDGFF. The CDR3 DNA reads as TGTGCCAGCAGCTTAGCCCCTGAATATGACGGGTTTTTT.

The chain carries TRBV11-2 and TRBJ2-7; 7 bases fit TRBD1. Germline V gene data show CDR1 as SGHAT and CDR2 as FQNNGV. Trimming at V came to 4 bases and at J to 3 bases, leaving 15 bases not matched to a gene. The CDR3 spans 17 residues. The CDR3 sequence is CASSSQPSGTVGYEQYF. The CDR3 DNA is TGTGCCAGCAGCTCTCAGCCCTCCGGGACAGTAGGCTACGAGCAGTACTTC.

For this clone: Within the sample, other DNA sequences also encode this same CDR3. The chain's CDR3 is CASSQTGTENTGELFF. The CDR3 DNA follows: TGTGCCAGCTCACAAACCGGGACAGAGAACACCGGGGAGCTGTTTTTT. The chain combines TRBV18 with TRBJ2-2, with 7 positions matching TRBD1. The junction had 6 bases not matched to a gene; V was cut back by 4 bases and J by 1 base. The CDR3 contains 16 residues. Germline CDR1 is KGHSH and CDR2 is LQKENI.

The CDR3 protein is CASSPFSSGEQFF. CDR3 DNA: TGTGCCAGCAGCCCATTCTCGAGCGGTGAGCAGTTCTTC. The J gene is TRBJ2-1, the V gene TRBV6-6, with a possible D match to TRBD2 (5 bases). The V end was cut by 6 bases, the J end by 9 bases, with 15 bases between. The length of the CDR3 is 13 residues. CDR1 is MNHNY and CDR2 is SVGAGI in the germline V gene (reference sequence).

The chain carries TRBV2 and TRBJ1-2; 8 bases fit TRBD1. The CDR3 runs 13 residues. Unmatched junction bases numbered 8, after V lost 8 bases and J lost 6 bases. Germline CDR1 is SNHLY and CDR2 is FYNNEI. CDR3 DNA: TGTGCCAGCGGGGAGGACAGGGTCGATGGCTACACCTTC. It encodes CASGEDRVDGYTF.